What follows are 9 T cell receptor beta chains derived from one specimen sequenced in a study of T cell repertoires in cytomegalovirus infection. Each CDR3 protein is one row after TCRdb ran MiXCR on the reads. The sample records about a million distinct CDR3 sequences, roughly 30% being singletons. Antigens of these TCRs are unknown. The material was cultured CD8+ T cells from PBMCs, obtained from culture after CMV antigen stimulation. These receptors were obtained from a human donor in good health (CMV status not recorded). Some clones in this sample may be carry-over from other donors' samples.

V and J are TRBV25-1 and TRBJ1-1, with TRBD1 matching over 7 bases. The germline V gene has CDR1 MGHDK and CDR2 SYGVNS. The J segment lost 0 bases and the V segment lost 6 bases, leaving 10 bases of the junction unmatched. The CDR3 spans 16 residues. CDR3 in DNA: TGTGCCAGCAGCGATTGGGACAGTTCCATGAACACTGAAGCTTTCTTT. This sequence encodes CASSDWDSSMNTEAFF.

This clonotype was seen repeatedly, ten times or more. The V gene is TRBV12-3 or TRBV12-4, the J gene TRBJ2-6, with a possible D match to TRBD2 (6 bases). The ends were cut back, 6 bases at V and 1 base at J, with 10 bases in the middle. CDR3 length: 15 residues. The CDR3 DNA reads TGTGCCAGCAGCTCGGGGGTTTCTGGGGCCAACGTCCTGACTTTC. Its protein is CASSSGVSGANVLTF.

This clonotype has only a few counts. The CDR3 reads CASRRTVYNEQFF. The CDR3 region has the DNA TGTGCCAGTAGACGGACAGTTTACAATGAGCAGTTCTTC. The chain couples TRBV19 to TRBJ2-1, with D maybe TRBD1 (6 bases). V was shortened by 6 bases and J by 4 bases, with 10 bases between the two germline ends. CDR1 is LNHDA, CDR2 SQIVND, per germline (reference sequence). The CDR3 is 13 residues long.

This clonotype turned up a few times. The V call is TRBV6-2 or TRBV6-3, the J call TRBJ2-1, with 16 bases fitting TRBD2. The germline gives CDR1 MNHEY, CDR2 SVGEGT. The CDR3 consists of 17 residues. Trimming took 2 bases from V and 8 from J; bases not matched to a gene: 6. Here the CDR3 DNA reads TGTGCCAGCAGTTACGGGACTAGCGGGGGGGCCTGGGATGAGCAGTTCTTC. Translation gives CASSYGTSGGAWDEQFF.

The chain combines TRBV4-1 with TRBJ1-5; D call uncertain. V lost 5 bases to trimming and J lost 1 base, with 9 bases between them. Germline CDR1 and CDR2: MGHRA and YSYEKL. The CDR3 extends over 14 amino acids. Here the CDR3 DNA reads TGCGCCAGCAGCTCCGCGGTCAGCAATCAGCCCCAGCATTTT. Translating gives CASSSAVSNQPQHF.

This clonotype was picked up a small number of times. The rearrangement uses TRBV6-1 and TRBJ2-7; TRBD2 is a possible D gene (5 bases). Trimming removed 1 base at V and 3 bases at J, with 16 bases between. CDR1 is MNHNS and CDR2 is SASEGT in the germline V gene. The CDR3 extends over 16 amino acids. The CDR3 nucleotides read TGTGCCAGCAGTGAAGAACCGGGGTTCGTCGGCTACGAGCAGTACTTC. This codes for CASSEEPGFVGYEQYF.

This clonotype was observed a handful of times. This CDR3 is CASSIRTRTEAFF. The CDR3 DNA reads as TGTGCCAGCAGTATACGTACGAGAACTGAAGCTTTCTTT. The genes are TRBV6-2 or TRBV6-3 and TRBJ1-1; D ambiguous. Germline V gene sequence: CDR1 MNHEY, CDR2 SVGEGT. The CDR3 sequence is 13 residues long. V was cut by 5 bases and J by 5 bases, with 12 bases left in between.

The CDR3 DNA reads TGTGCCAGCAGCTCCTCAAGAGGAGCCGAGGCGTCTGGCTACACCTTC. Encoded protein: CASSSSRGAEASGYTF. The chain uses TRBV9 and TRBJ1-2; D remains unclear. This CDR3 is built from 16 residues. Trimming cost V 4 bases and J 7 bases, with 23 bases left between them. The germline gives CDR1 SGDLS, CDR2 YYNGEE.

This clonotype turned up a few times. The V call is TRBV7-2, the J call TRBJ2-7, with D perhaps given as TRBD1 or TRBD2 (5 bases each). The CDR3 length is 13 residues. CDR1 SGHTA and CDR2 FQGNSA come from the germline V gene. V shed 5 bases and J shed 7 bases, with 15 bases lying between them. CDR3 DNA sequence: TGTGCCAGCAGCCAATTAGGCTGGGGGGAGCAGTACGTC. This encodes CASSQLGWGEQYV.